This T cell receptor beta chain was found in a study of blood T cell repertoires in COVID-19. About the research overall: Spain, Italy and the United States supplied samples that represented acute and convalescent COVID-19.

Per the original data handling: Quantification of nucleated cells was approximated via reference gene primer amplification. Here immunoSEQ multiplex PCR was the method, and the copy in TCRdb shows in-frame clones only, minus some. That table supplies the V and J calls and clone size; D and trimming were determined from the DNA. The table lists around 200,000 clones, approximately 85% of them singletons. The clonotype was recovered from a man aged 55 to 70 with acute or convalescent COVID-19. The specimen was peripheral blood.

CDR3 DNA sequence: TGTGCCAGCAGCTCTTACACACAGAATTTTCCCCCCGGCTACACCTTC. This encodes CASSSYTQNFPPGYTF. The chain couples TRBV5-6 to TRBJ1-2, with unresolved D. Germline V lookup: CDR1 SGHDT, CDR2 YYEEEE. The V end was cut by 3 bases, the J end by 8 bases, with 23 bases between. This CDR3 has 16 residues.